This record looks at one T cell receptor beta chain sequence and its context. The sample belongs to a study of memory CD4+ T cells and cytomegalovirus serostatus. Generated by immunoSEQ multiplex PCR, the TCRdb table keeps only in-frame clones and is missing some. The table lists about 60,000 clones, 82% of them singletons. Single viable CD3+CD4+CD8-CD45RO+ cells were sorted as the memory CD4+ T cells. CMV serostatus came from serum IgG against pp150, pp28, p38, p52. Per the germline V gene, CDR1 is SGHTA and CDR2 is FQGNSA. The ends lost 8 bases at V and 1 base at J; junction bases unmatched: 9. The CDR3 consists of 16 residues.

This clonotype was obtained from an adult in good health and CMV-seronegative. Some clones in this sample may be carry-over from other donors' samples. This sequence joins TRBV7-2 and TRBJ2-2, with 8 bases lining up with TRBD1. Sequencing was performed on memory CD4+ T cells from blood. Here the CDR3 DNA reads TGTGCCAGCGGCATAGACAGGGGCGGGAACACCGGGGAGCTGTTTTTT. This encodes CASGIDRGGNTGELFF.